The rows below give T cell receptor beta chains drawn from one sample of a study of blood T cell repertoires in COVID-19. The data were produced by immunoSEQ multiplex PCR, yet TCRdb's version contains in-frame clones alone and is incomplete. The data contain about 130,000 clones, roughly 83% of them singletons. Source material: peripheral blood. The receptors come from a woman aged 30 to 39 who had recovered from COVID-19. Both conserved end residues are part of each CDR3. D genes are given only for firm matches. Part of the rows lack a size; the others show once, few, many or a class for expanded clones.

V gene,J gene,clone size,D gene,CDR3 DNA,CDR3 protein
TRBV3-1/TRBV3-2,TRBJ1-2,-,TRBD1,TGTGCCAGCAGCTCAGTCGGGACAGGACCCAACTATGGCTACACCTTC,CASSSVGTGPNYGYTF
TRBV7-9,TRBJ2-1,-,TRBD2,TGTGCCAGCAGCGGAGGTACGGCTAGCGGGGATGAGCAGTTCTTC,CASSGGTASGDEQFF
TRBV11-2,TRBJ2-1,-,TRBD2,TGTGCCAGCAGCTTAGATGGGAGACTAGCGGGAGGCCATGAGCAGTTCTTC,CASSLDGRLAGGHEQFF
TRBV28,TRBJ1-6,-,-,TGTGCCAGCAGTTACACCGGAGGTTTCGATTCACCCCTCCACTTT,CASSYTGGFDSPLHF
TRBV9,TRBJ2-1,-,TRBD2,TGTGCCAGCAGCCCGCGACCGGGCGGGAGCGCCTACAATGAGCAGTTCTTC,CASSPRPGGSAYNEQFF
TRBV29-1,TRBJ2-7,-,TRBD2,TGCAGCGTTGAACTAGCGGGAGACTACGAGCAGTACTTC,CSVELAGDYEQYF
TRBV5-1,TRBJ2-2,-,TRBD1,TGCGCCAGCAGCTTAGACAGGGGCAACGGGGAGCTGTTTTTT,CASSLDRGNGELFF
TRBV2,TRBJ2-1,-,TRBD2,TGTGCCAGCATCAGGACTAGCGGGATATCTGAGCCCTACAATGAGCAGTTCTTC,CASIRTSGISEPYNEQFF
TRBV6-6,TRBJ2-3,-,TRBD2,TGTGCCAGCGGTCGGGGTTCGGGCGGGAGTTCTGCAGATACGCAGTATTTT,CASGRGSGGSSADTQYF
TRBV18,TRBJ1-2,-,-,TGTGCCAGCTCCCCTCCAACGAGTGTTTTTGGCTACACCTTC,CASSPPTSVFGYTF
TRBV7-9,TRBJ1-4,-,TRBD1,TGTGCCAGCAGTGGGACAGCAAATAATGAAAAACTGTTTTTT,CASSGTANNEKLFF
TRBV11-2,TRBJ2-7,-,-,TGTGCCAGCAACAAGGACATTGGTACCTACGAGCAGTACTTC,CASNKDIGTYEQYF
TRBV14,TRBJ1-1,-,TRBD1,TGTGCCAGCAGCCAAGTTAATAAGGGGGCGTTGGCCGCGTCTGAAGCTTTCTTT,CASSQVNKGALAASEAFF
TRBV6-1,TRBJ1-5,-,-,TGTGCCAGCAGTGTGATTGAGACAGATGAATGGAATCAGCCCCAGCATTTT,CASSVIETDEWNQPQHF
TRBV3-1/TRBV3-2,TRBJ2-7,few,-,TGTGCCAGCAGGGCTACAGGAGCCTACGAGCAGTACTTC,CASRATGAYEQYF
TRBV2,TRBJ2-7,-,-,TGTGCCAGCACCACACGACAGTCTGGCTACGAGCAGTACTTC,CASTTRQSGYEQYF
TRBV6-1,TRBJ1-5,-,-,TGTGCCAGCAGTGAAGCGCAGGGTCAGCCCCAGCATTTT,CASSEAQGQPQHF
TRBV9,TRBJ2-7,-,TRBD1,TGTGCCAGCAGCCCCTGGGACAGCAGCTCCTACGAGCAGTACTTC,CASSPWDSSSYEQYF
TRBV5-1,TRBJ1-1,-,TRBD1,TGCGCCAGCAGCTTTAAAAGAGGGACAGGATACACTGAAGCTTTCTTT,CASSFKRGTGYTEAFF
TRBV12-3/TRBV12-4,TRBJ1-6,-,-,TGTGCCAGCAGCGGAGTGAATAATTCACCCCTCCACTTT,CASSGVNNSPLHF
TRBV27,TRBJ2-3,-,TRBD2,TGTGCCAGCAGTTACGGCGGGACTAGCGTCTCAGATACGCAGTATTTT,CASSYGGTSVSDTQYF
TRBV5-1,TRBJ1-4,once,TRBD1,TGCGCCAGCAGCCCGGGGGACAGCCCCAGATGGGAAAAACTGTTTTTT,CASSPGDSPRWEKLFF
TRBV11-3,TRBJ1-1,once,-,TGTGCCAGCAGCCACAGGGAAGACACTGAAGCTTTCTTT,CASSHREDTEAFF
TRBV10-1,TRBJ1-1,-,TRBD1,TGCGCCAGCAACGACAGGGCGAACACTGAAGCTTTCTTT,CASNDRANTEAFF
TRBV3-1/TRBV3-2,TRBJ1-2,few,TRBD1,TGTGCCAGCAGACCTACAGGGGGCGCCGGGGGCTACACCTTC,CASRPTGGAGGYTF
TRBV10-3,TRBJ1-2,-,TRBD1,TGTGCCATCCAAACAGGGGCCGCAAGAGGCTACACCTTC,CAIQTGAARGYTF
TRBV6-6,TRBJ2-7,-,TRBD1,TGTGCCAGCAGTTACTCTGGACAGGGCCACGAGCAGTACTTC,CASSYSGQGHEQYF
TRBV7-2,TRBJ1-1,-,-,TGTGCCAGCAGCTTAACCCCCCAAACTCCGAACACTGAAGCTTTCTTT,CASSLTPQTPNTEAFF
TRBV9,TRBJ1-5,-,-,TGTGCCAGCGGAGGGGACCCAAATCAGCCCCAGCATTTT,CASGGDPNQPQHF
TRBV3-1/TRBV3-2,TRBJ1-2,-,TRBD1,TGTGCCAGCACCGACAGGGCGGAAAACTATGGCTACACCTTC,CASTDRAENYGYTF
TRBV19,TRBJ1-4,-,TRBD1,TGTGCCAGTAGTATCGGGACAGTTAATGAAAAACTGTTTTTT,CASSIGTVNEKLFF